What follows are 5 T cell receptor beta chains derived from one specimen sequenced in a study of early T cells in non-severe SARS-CoV-2 infection. One entry per CDR3 protein, called by TCRdb with MiXCR from the 5' RACE reads. The sample lists 35,000 to 55,000 distinct CDR3 sequences, 20% to 25% occurring once. The sample here was whole blood, taken at baseline. The receptor source for this set is an adult who was a healthcare worker with PCR-confirmed SARS-CoV-2 infection or an uninfected control (not recorded which).

This sequence joins TRBV10-1 and TRBJ2-7; 9 bases map to TRBD1. This CDR3 has 12 amino acids. After removal of 6 bases from V and 6 bases from J, the junction contained 3 bases not matched to a gene. Looked up from germline, CDR1 is WNHNN and CDR2 is SYGVQD (reference sequence). CDR3 sequence (DNA): TGCGCCAGCAGGGGACAGGGAGGCGAGCAGTACTTC. It specifies CASRGQGGEQYF.

CDR3 sequence reads: CASSLGPITGELFF. The CDR3 DNA reads as TGTGCCAGCAGCTTAGGACCCATCACCGGGGAGCTGTTTTTT. The chain employs TRBV11-3 and TRBJ2-2, with D unresolved. V was pared by 1 base and J by 4 bases, with 7 bases between. Germline CDR1 is SGHNT and CDR2 is YENEEA. This CDR3 spans 14 amino acids.

This clonotype was picked up a small number of times. The rearrangement joins TRBV2 to TRBJ2-3, with TRBD2 matching over 9 bases. Per germline, CDR1 SNHLY and CDR2 FYNNEI. The length of the CDR3 is 15 residues. The V segment lost 5 bases and the J segment 1 base; nucleotides outside the gene matches: 4. The CDR3: CASSRLAGGTDTQYF. The CDR3 nucleotides read TGTGCCAGCAGTCGCTTAGCGGGGGGCACAGATACGCAGTATTTT.

This clonotype was seen only a few times. V is TRBV7-2 and J is TRBJ1-1; D may be TRBD1 (5 bases). V lost 1 base, J lost 0 bases, and 9 bases lay in between. The germline V gene encodes CDR1 SGHTA and CDR2 FQGNSA. The CDR3 is 15 residues long. CDR3 residues: CASSLGRTMNTEAFF. The CDR3 DNA is TGTGCCAGCAGCTTAGGGAGGACAATGAACACTGAAGCTTTCTTT.

The chain is built from TRBV2 and TRBJ2-1; no reliable D call. This CDR3 comprises 13 residues. Germline CDR1 is SNHLY and CDR2 is FYNNEI. Trimming took off 7 bases at V and 1 base at J, with 8 bases between the two ends. Here the CDR3 reads CASMPSSYNEQFF. Here the CDR3 DNA reads TGTGCCAGCATGCCTAGTTCCTACAATGAGCAGTTCTTC.